The rows below give T cell receptor beta chains drawn from one sample of a study of vaccination effects on CD4 cells after COVID-19. Assay: immunoSEQ multiplex PCR; the TCRdb copy retains only in-frame clones and omits some. The data hold under 70,000 clones, with 70% to 85% observed a single time. No antigens are known for them. The source material was CD4+ T cells from PBMCs cultured without peptide, sampled after COVID-19 vaccination. The receptor source for this set is a human donor who received a COVID-19 vaccine. CDR3s include the opening cysteine and the closing phenylalanine or tryptophan. A D gene is named only where the DNA matches it firmly.

J | V | D | DNA | CDR3
TRBJ1-2 | TRBV2 | - | TGTGCCAGCACCTGGGTCCAGGGGACTAACTATGGCTACACCTTC | CASTWVQGTNYGYTF
TRBJ1-1 | TRBV30 | TRBD1 | TGTGCCTGGAGAAAGACAGGGGCCCTGAGGACTGAAGCTTTCTTT | CAWRKTGALRTEAFF
TRBJ2-3 | TRBV7-2 | - | TGTGCCAGCAGCCCCCAAGCGGGCTACACAGATACGCAGTATTTT | CASSPQAGYTDTQYF
TRBJ1-5 | TRBV18 | TRBD1 | TGTGCCAGCTCAGATCTTGGACAGGGGGGCAATCAGCCCCAGCATTTT | CASSDLGQGGNQPQHF
TRBJ2-1 | TRBV24-1 | TRBD1 | TGTGCCACCACTGACGCCGGGACAGGCGACAATGAGCAGTTCTTC | CATTDAGTGDNEQFF
TRBJ1-5 | TRBV19 | - | TGTGCCAGTAGCACCCTCTGGGGGGAATCTCAGCCCCAGCATTTT | CASSTLWGESQPQHF
TRBJ2-5 | TRBV5-1 | - | TGCGCCAGCAGCTTGGGACCACAAGAGACCCAGTACTTC | CASSLGPQETQYF
TRBJ2-5 | TRBV28 | - | TGTGCCAGCAGCCCGGCGGGCGGGCAAGAGACCCAGTACTTC | CASSPAGGQETQYF
TRBJ1-2 | TRBV5-1 | - | TGCGCCAGCAGCAAACAACAGGAAGACTATGGCTACACCTTC | CASSKQQEDYGYTF
TRBJ1-4 | TRBV10-1 | - | TGCGCCAGCAGTGAGCCGGGCACGAATGAAAAACTGTTTTTT | CASSEPGTNEKLFF